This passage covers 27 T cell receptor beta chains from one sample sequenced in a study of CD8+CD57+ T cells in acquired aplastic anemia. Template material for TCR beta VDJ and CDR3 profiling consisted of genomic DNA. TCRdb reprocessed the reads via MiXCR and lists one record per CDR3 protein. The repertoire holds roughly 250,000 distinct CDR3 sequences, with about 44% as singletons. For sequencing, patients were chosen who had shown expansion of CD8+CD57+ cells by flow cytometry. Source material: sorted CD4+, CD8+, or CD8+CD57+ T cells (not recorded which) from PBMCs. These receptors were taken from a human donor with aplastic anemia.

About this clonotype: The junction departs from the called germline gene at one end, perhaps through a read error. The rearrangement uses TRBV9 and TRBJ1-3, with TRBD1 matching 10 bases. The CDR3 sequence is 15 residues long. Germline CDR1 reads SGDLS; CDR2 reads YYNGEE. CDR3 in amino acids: CASSSGTGDGNTIYF. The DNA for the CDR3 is TGTGCTAGCAGCTCCGGGACAGGGGATGGAAACACCATATATTTT. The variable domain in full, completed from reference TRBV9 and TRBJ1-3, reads DSGVTQTPKHLITATGQRVTLRCSPRSGDLSVYWYQQSLDQGLQFLIQYYNGEERAKGNILERFSAQQFPDLHSELNLSSLELGDSALYFCASSSGTGDGNTIYFGEGSWLTVV.

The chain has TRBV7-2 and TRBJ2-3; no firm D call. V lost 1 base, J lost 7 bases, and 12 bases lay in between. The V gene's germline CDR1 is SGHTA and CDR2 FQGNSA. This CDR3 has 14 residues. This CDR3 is CASSLEWGGNTQYF. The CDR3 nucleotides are TGTGCCAGCAGCTTAGAGTGGGGTGGGAATACGCAGTATTTT.

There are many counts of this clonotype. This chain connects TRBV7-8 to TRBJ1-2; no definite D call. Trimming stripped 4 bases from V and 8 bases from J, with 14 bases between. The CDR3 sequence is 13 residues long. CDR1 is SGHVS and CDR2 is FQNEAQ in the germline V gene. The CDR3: CASSSPGIGGYTF. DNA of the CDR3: TGTGCCAGCAGCTCCCCGGGAATCGGGGGCTACACCTTC.

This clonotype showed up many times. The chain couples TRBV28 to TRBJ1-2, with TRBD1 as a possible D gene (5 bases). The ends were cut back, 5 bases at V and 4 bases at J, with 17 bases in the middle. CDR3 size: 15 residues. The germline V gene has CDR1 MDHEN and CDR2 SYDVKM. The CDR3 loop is CASSPLSGEGYGYTF. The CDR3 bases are TGTGCCAGCAGTCCCCTTTCGGGGGAGGGCTATGGCTACACCTTC.

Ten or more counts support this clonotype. The CDR3 nucleotides read TGTGCCAGCAGTTTAGGGGGGGTAGGGGTCACTGAAGCTTTCTTT. It specifies CASSLGGVGVTEAFF. The V call is TRBV12-3 or TRBV12-4, the J call TRBJ1-1, with a possible D match to TRBD1 (5 bases). Trimming took off 1 base at V and 4 bases at J, with 13 bases between the two ends. CDR3 size: 15 residues.

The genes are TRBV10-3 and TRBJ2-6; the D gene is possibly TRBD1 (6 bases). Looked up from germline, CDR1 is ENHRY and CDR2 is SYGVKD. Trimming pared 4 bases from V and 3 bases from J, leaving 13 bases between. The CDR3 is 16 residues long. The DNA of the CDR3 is TGTGCCATCAGTGTCTTGACAGGCAGTGGGGCCAACGTCCTGACTTTC. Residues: CAISVLTGSGANVLTF.

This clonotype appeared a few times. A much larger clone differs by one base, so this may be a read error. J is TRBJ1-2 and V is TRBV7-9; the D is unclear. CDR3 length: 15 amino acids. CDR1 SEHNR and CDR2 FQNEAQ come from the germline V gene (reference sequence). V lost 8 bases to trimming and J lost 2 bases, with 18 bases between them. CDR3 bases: TGTGCCAGCGGCTCCGCCCCCGGAATGAACTATGGCTACACCTTC. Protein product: CASGSAPGMNYGYTF.

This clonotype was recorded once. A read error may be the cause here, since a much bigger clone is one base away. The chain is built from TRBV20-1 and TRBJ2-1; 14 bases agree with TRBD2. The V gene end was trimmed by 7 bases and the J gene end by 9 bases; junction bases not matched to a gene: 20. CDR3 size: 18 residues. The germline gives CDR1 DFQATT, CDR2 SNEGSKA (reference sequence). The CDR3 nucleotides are TGCAGTGTCAAAACCGGGACTAGCGGGAGTGGTGCATACGGTGAGCAGTTCTTC. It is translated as CSVKTGTSGSGAYGEQFF.

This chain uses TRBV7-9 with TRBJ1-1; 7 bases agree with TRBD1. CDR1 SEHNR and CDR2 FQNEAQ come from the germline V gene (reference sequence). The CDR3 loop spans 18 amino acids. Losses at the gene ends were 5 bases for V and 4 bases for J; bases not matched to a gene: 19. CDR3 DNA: TGTGCCAGCAGCGCCCCTCCGGGACAGAGAAACAGGGCCACTGAAGCTTTCTTT. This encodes CASSAPPGQRNRATEAFF.

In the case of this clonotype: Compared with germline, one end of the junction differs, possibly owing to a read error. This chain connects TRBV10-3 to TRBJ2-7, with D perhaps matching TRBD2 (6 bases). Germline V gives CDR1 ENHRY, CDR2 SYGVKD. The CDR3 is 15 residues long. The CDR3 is CANSGASGRDYEQYF. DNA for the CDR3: TGTGCCAACAGTGGGGCCAGCGGGCGAGACTACGAGCAGTACTTC.

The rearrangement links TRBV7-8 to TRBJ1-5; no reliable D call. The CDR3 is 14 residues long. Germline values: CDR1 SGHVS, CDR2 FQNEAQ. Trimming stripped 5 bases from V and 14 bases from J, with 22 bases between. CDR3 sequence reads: CASSLRTVQADEHF. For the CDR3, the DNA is TGTGCCAGCAGCCTACGGACGGTTCAAGCTGACGAGCATTTT.

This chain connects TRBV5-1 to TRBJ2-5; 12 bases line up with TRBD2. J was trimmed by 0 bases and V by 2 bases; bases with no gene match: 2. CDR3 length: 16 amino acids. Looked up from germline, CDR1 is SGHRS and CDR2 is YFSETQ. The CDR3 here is CASSLTSGGHQETQYF. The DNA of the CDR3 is TGCGCCAGCAGCTTAACTAGCGGGGGGCACCAAGAGACCCAGTACTTC.

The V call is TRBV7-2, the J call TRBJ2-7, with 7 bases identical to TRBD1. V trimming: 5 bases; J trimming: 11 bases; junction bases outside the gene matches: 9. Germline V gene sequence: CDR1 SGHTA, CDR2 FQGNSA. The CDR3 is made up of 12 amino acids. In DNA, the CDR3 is TGTGCCAGCAGCACACGACAGGGTCGGGAGTACTTC. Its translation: CASSTRQGREYF.

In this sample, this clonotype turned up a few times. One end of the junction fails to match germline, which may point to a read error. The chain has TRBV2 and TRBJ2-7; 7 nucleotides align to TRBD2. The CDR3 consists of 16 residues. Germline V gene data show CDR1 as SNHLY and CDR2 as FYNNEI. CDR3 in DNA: TGTGCCAGCAGCTCCCGACGCGCGGGGGATAACACCGAGCAGAACTTC. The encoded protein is CASSSRRAGDNTEQNF.

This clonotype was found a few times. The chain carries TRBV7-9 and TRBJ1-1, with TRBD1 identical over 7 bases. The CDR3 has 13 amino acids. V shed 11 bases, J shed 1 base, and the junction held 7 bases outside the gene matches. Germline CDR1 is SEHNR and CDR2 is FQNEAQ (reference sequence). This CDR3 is CASGGLANTEAFF. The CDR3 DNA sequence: TGTGCCTCAGGGGGACTGGCGAACACTGAAGCTTTCTTT.

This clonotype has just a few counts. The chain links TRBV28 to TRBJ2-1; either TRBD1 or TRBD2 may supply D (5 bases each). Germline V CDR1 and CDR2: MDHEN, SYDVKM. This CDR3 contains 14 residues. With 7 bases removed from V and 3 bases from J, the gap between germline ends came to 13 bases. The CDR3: CASTGALHYNEQFF. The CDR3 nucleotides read TGTGCCAGCACCGGGGCCCTACACTACAATGAGCAGTTCTTC. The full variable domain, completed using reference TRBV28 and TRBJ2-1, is DVKVTQSSRYLVKRTGEKVFLECVQDMDHENMFWYRQDPGLGLRLIYFSYDVKMKEKGDIPEGYSVSREKKERFSLILESASTNQTSMYLCASTGALHYNEQFFGPGTRLTVL.

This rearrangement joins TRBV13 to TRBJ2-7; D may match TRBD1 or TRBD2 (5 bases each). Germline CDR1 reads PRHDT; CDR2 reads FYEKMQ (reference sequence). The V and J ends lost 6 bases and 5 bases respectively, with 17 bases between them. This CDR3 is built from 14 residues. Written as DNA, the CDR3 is TGTGCCAGCAGTTTCCGGGGCCCTGGGGACGAGCAGTACTTC. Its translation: CASSFRGPGDEQYF.

Here the CDR3 reads CASNTGTVNTEAFF. CDR3 sequence (DNA): TGTGCCAGTAATACCGGGACGGTGAACACTGAAGCTTTCTTT. The chain is built from TRBV19 and TRBJ1-1; TRBD1 might be the D (5 bases). The CDR3 extends over 14 amino acids. Germline values: CDR1 LNHDA, CDR2 SQIVND (reference sequence). V was cut by 7 bases and J by 0 bases, with 12 bases left in between.

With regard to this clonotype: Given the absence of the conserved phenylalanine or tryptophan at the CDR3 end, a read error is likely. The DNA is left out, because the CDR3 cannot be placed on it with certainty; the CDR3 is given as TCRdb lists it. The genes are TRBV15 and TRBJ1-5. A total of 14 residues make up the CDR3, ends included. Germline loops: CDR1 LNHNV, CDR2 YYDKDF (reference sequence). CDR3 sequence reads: CATSKENSNQPQHP.

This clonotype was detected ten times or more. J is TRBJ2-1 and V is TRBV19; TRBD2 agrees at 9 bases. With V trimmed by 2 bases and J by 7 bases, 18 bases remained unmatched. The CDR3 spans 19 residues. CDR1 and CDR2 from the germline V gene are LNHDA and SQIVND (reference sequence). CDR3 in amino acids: CASSILRGRGQGRGNEQFF. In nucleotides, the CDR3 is TGTGCCAGTAGTATATTGCGCGGGAGGGGCCAGGGCAGAGGTAATGAGCAGTTCTTC. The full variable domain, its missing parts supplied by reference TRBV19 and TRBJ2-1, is DGGITQSPKYLFRKEGQNVTLSCEQNLNHDAMYWYRQDPGQGLRLIYYSQIVNDFQKGDIAEGYSVSREKKESFPLTVTSAQKNPTAFYLCASSILRGRGQGRGNEQFFGPGTRLTVL.

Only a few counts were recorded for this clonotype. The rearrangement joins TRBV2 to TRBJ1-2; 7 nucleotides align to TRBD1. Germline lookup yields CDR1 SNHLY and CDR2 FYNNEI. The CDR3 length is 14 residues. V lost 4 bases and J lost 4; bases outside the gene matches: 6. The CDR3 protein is CASSGQQGSYGYTF. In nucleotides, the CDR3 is TGTGCCAGCAGTGGTCAACAGGGGAGCTATGGCTACACCTTC.

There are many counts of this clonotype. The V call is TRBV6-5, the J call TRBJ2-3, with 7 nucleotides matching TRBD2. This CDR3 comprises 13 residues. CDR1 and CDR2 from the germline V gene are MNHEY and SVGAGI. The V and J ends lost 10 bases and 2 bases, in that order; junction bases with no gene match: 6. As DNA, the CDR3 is TGTGCCACCCCACTAGCGCACACAGATACGCAGTATTTT. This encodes CATPLAHTDTQYF.

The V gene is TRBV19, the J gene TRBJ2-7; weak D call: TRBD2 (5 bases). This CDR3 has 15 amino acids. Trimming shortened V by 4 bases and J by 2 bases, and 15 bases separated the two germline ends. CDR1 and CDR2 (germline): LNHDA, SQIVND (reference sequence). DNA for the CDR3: TGTGCCAGTAGTACTGTGTCAGGTAGCGCCTACGAGCAGTACTTC. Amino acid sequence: CASSTVSGSAYEQYF. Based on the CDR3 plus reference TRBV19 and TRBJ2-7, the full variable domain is DGGITQSPKYLFRKEGQNVTLSCEQNLNHDAMYWYRQDPGQGLRLIYYSQIVNDFQKGDIAEGYSVSREKKESFPLTVTSAQKNPTAFYLCASSTVSGSAYEQYFGPGTRLTVT.

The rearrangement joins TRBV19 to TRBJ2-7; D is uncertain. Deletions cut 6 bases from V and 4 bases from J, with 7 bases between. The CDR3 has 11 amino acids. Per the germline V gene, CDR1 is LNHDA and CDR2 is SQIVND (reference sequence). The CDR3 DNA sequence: TGTGCCAGTAGCAACATATACGAGCAGTACTTC. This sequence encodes CASSNIYEQYF.

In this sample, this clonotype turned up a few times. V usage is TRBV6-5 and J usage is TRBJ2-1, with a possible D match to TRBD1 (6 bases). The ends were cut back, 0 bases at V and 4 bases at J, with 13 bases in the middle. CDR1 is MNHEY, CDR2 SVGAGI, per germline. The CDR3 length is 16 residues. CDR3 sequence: CASSYSGGQLYNEQFF. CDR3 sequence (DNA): TGTGCCAGCAGTTACTCGGGTGGACAGCTTTACAATGAGCAGTTCTTC.

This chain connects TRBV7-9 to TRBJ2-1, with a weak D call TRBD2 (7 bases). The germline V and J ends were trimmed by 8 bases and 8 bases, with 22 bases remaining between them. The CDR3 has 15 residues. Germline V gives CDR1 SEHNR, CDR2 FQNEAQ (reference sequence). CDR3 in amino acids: CASGLGGLGRYEQFF. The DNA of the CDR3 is TGTGCCAGCGGCCTGGGGGGGCTAGGGAGGTATGAGCAGTTCTTC.

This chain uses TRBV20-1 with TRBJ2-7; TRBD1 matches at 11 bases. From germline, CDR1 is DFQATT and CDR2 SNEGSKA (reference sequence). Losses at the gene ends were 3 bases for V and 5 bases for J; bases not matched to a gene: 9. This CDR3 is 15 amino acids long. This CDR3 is CSASLLGQGVDEQYF. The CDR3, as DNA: TGCAGTGCTAGTTTGCTGGGACAGGGGGTCGACGAGCAGTACTTC.